This TCR beta chain was identified during a study of neurological immune-mediated disorders (dated by TCRdb to the late 2010s). The study in broad terms: Of the approximately 34 multiple sclerosis patients, around 30 had relapsing-remitting MS and 3 had secondary progressive MS. Of the approximately 65 subjects in the cohort, around 15 were HAM/TSP patients, roughly 35 were multiple sclerosis patients, and about 20 were healthy controls. Alongside PBMC samples, the set of some 97 TCR-beta libraries contained longitudinal samples, technical triplicates, and paired CD4+ and CD8+ T-cell subsets that had been sorted. The study compared peripheral blood TCR-beta repertoires of HTLV-I-associated myelopathy (HAM/TSP) patients, multiple sclerosis patients and healthy controls using UMI-based sequencing.

For the unsorted PBMC libraries, 2 million PBMCs were stored in RNAlater at -80 degrees C until RNA extraction and were used to generate the libraries. The multiple sclerosis patients were enrolled in a US clinical protocol that evaluated disease progression with magnetic resonance imaging. PBMCs were separated from peripheral blood using Ficoll-Hypaque density gradient centrifugation and then cryopreserved in liquid nitrogen. The CDR3 spans 13 residues, from the cysteine through the phenylalanine. This entry keeps only the CDR3 DNA: 39 bases, framed from base 1. CDR1 DFQATT and CDR2 SNEGSKA were looked up in the germline V gene (reference sequence). V has 2 bases trimmed and J has 3 bases trimmed; junction bases matching no gene number 4. Overall study outcomes, separate from this receptor: Across subjects, expanded clones never shared an identical CDR3 amino acid sequence, which suggests that the TCR-beta repertoires in every group were private. In a phylogenetic analysis, the repertoires of 18 out of 34 MS patients fell into a single cluster of related CDR3 sequences, pointing to a possible signature at the repertoire level. The highest TCR clonal expansion was observed in HAM/TSP patients, whereas the lowest was observed in MS patients, even when compared with healthy controls. No association of the MS cluster with clinical or MRI features was observed, and the need for larger cohorts was stated by the authors.

This clonotype occurred many times. Its antigen remains undetermined. There are no base qualities to consult, and no much larger clone falls within one base. To synthesize cDNA, template-switch 5'RACE was performed with a primer carrying a 10-nucleotide random unique molecular identifier so that each TCR transcript was tagged. Over 170 million TCR-beta sequences, covering 15-18 subjects, were produced in each sequencing run. The RNeasy kit was used to extract total RNA. The KAPA Real-time Library Amplification kit was used to amplify TCR-beta VDJ regions with primers for the TCR constant region and the 5'RACE anchor. A first PCR added sample indexes and Illumina adaptors, after which a second PCR increased the library yield. After Ampure bead purification, the TCR product of roughly 650 bp was size-selected on a 2% E-gel SizeSelection system. Before pooling, library quality was assessed on a Bioanalyzer, concentration was determined with Qubit, and library quantification was performed with the Kapa Library Quantification kit. Paired-end 2 x 150 bp sequencing of the libraries was performed on an Illumina HiSeq 2500. To increase sequence diversity, about 23-32% phiX was spiked into each library pool. Per the authors' processing: The quality-filtered reads were processed with the UMI-based MiGEC pipeline, whose error correction step removed more than 80% of the raw TCR sequences. IMGT germline references were used for alignment of VDJ genes, and clonotypes were defined by a unique CDR3 amino acid sequence together with V-J genes. VDJtools evaluated clonal expansion, Shannon diversity and CDR3 relatedness (CalcPairwiseDistances, ClusterSamples); CLCbio workbench built phylogenetic trees. Expanded clones were defined as having at least 8 unique UMIs, based on coefficient-of-variation modelling across technical triplicates. TCRdb cleaned the public reads at Q25 with fastp, built clones with MiXCR and kept in-frame beta chains. All rows with the same CDR3 protein become a single entry with the most common DNA and genes. The V and J calls follow TCRdb's processing rather than the paper's. The sample data list about 120,000 distinct CDR3 sequences, and roughly 3.2% of these were observed just once. 1.3% of the sample is taken by the ten largest.

The receptor chain draws on TRBV20-1 and TRBJ2-7; 7 bases in between match TRBD2. This sequence was found in a woman aged 30 to 39 with multiple sclerosis. The sample taken for sequencing was PBMCs. The DNA sequence is as follows: TGCAGTGCTAGAATCCGGGGGGACTACGAGCAGTACTTC. It encodes CSARIRGDYEQYF.